This T cell receptor beta chain was identified during a study of T cell responses to AZD1222 COVID-19 vaccine. CDR3 size: 14 residues. The V and J ends lost 7 bases and 3 bases, in that order; junction bases with no gene match: 7. Germline CDR1 SQVTM, CDR2 ANQGSEA. The table came from immunoSEQ multiplex PCR; TCRdb's copy has only in-frame clones and leaves some out. The sample holds some 130,000 clones; just over 90% are singletons and the top ten take 7.5% to 9.5%. The chain is built from TRBV29-1 and TRBJ2-1; 9 nucleotides align to TRBD2. Sequencing was performed on peripheral blood, taken on day 0 of AZD1222 vaccination. The sequence was collected from an adult in good health. CDR3 loop: CSALNSGGYNEQFF. CDR3 nucleotide sequence: TGCAGCGCTCTGAATAGCGGGGGCTACAATGAGCAGTTCTTC.